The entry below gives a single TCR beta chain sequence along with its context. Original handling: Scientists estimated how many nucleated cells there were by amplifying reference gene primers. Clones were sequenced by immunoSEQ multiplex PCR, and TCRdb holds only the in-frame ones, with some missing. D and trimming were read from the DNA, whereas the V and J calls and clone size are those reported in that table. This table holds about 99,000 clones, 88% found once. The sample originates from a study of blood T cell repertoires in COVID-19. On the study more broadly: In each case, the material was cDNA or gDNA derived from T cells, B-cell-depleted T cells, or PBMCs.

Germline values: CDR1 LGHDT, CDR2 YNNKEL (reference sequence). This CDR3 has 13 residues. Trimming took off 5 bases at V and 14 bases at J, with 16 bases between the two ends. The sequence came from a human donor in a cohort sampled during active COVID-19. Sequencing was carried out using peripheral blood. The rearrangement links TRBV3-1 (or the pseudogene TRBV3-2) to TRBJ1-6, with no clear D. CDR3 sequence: CASSSPAREALHF. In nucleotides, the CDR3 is TGTGCCAGCAGCTCTCCGGCGAGGGAGGCCCTCCACTTT.